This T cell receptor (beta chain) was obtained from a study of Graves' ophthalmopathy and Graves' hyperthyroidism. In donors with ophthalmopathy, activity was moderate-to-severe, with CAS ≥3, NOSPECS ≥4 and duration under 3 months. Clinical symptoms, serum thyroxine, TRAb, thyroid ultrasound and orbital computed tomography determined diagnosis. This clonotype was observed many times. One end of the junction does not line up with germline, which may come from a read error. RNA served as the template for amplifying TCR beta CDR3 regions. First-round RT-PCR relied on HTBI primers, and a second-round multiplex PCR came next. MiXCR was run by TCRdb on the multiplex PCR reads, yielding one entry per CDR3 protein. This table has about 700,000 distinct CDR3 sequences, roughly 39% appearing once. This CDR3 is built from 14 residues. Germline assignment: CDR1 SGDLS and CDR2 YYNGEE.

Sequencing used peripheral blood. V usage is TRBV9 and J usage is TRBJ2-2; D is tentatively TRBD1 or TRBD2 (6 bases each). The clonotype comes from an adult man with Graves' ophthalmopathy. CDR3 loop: CASSPRGVTGELFF. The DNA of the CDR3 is TGCGCCAGCAGCCCTAGGGGGGTCACCGGGGAGCTGTTTTTT.